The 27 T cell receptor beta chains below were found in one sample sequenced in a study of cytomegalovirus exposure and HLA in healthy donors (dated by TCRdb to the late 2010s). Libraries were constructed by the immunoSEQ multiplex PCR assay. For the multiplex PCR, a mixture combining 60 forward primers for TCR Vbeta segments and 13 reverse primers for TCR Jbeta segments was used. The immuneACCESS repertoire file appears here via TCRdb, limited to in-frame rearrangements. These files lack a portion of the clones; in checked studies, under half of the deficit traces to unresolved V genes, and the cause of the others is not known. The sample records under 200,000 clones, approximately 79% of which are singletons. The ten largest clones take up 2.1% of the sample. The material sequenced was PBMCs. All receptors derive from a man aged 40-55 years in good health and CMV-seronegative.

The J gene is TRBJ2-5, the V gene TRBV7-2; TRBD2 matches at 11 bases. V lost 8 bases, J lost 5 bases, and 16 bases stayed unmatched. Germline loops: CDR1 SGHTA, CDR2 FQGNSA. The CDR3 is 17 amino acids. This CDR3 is CASRWGLAGGVRETQYF. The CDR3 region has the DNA TGTGCCAGCCGCTGGGGGCTAGCGGGAGGAGTTAGGGAGACCCAGTACTTC.

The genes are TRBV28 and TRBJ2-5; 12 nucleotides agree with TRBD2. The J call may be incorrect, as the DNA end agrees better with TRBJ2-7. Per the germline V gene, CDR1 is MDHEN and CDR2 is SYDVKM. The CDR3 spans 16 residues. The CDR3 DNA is TGTGCCAGCAGTTTGGGTACTAGCGGGAGGCCCTACGAGCAGTACTTC. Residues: CASSLGTSGRPYEQYF.

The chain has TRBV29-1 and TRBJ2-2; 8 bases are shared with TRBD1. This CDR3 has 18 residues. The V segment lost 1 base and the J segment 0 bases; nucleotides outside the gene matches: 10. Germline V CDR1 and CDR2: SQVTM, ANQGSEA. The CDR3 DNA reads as TGCAGCGTTGAAGTCTCCGGACAGGGTATTGCGAACACCGGGGAGCTGTTTTTT. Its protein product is CSVEVSGQGIANTGELFF.

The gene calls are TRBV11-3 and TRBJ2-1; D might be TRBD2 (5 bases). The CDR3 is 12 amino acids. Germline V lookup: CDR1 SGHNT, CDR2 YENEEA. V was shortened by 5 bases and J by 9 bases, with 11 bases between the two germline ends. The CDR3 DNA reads TGTGCCAGCAGCACACGGGGAGCTGAGCAGTTCTTC. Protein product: CASSTRGAEQFF.

For the CDR3, the DNA is TGTGCCAGCGCTCGGGGACAGGCTAATGAAAAACTGTTTTTT. It encodes CASARGQANEKLFF. The chain uses TRBV6-5 and TRBJ1-4; 8 bases align to TRBD1. The V gene's germline CDR1 is MNHEY and CDR2 SVGAGI. The CDR3 spans 14 residues. With 8 bases clipped from V and 3 bases from J, the junction kept 5 bases outside the gene matches.

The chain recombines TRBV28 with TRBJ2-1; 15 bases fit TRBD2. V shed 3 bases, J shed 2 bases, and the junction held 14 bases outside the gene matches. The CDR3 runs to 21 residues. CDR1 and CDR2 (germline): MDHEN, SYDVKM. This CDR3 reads CASSFLGVGTSGRNTYNEQFF. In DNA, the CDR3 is TGTGCCAGCAGTTTTTTAGGTGTCGGGACTAGCGGGAGGAACACCTACAATGAGCAGTTCTTC.

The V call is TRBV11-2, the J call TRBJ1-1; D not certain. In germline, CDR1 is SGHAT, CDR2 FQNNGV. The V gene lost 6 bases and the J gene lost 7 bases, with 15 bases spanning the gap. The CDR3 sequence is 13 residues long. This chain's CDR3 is CASRYTNEGEAFF. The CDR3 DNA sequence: TGTGCCAGCAGATATACTAATGAGGGTGAAGCTTTCTTT.

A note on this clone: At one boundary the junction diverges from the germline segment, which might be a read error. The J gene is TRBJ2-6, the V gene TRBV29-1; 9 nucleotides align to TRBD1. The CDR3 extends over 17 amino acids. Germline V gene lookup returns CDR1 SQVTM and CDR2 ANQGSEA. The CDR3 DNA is TGCAGCGTTGGATCAGGACAGGGGAGTCTTGGGGCCAACGGCCTGACTTTC. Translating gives CSVGSGQGSLGANGLTF.

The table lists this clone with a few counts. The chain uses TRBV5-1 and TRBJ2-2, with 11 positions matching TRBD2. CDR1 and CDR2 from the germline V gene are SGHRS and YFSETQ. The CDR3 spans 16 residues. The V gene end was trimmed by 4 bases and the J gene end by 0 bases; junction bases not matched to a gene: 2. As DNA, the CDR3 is TGCGCCAGCAGCCAGGGACTAGCGGCGAACACCGGGGAGCTGTTTTTT. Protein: CASSQGLAANTGELFF.

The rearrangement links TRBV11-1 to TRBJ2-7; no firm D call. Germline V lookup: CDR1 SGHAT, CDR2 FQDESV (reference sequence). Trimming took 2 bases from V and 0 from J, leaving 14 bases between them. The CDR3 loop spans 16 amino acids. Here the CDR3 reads CASSLKRTFLSYEQYF. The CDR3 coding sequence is TGTGCCAGCAGCTTAAAGCGTACTTTCCTCTCCTACGAGCAGTACTTC.

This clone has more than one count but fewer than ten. The CDR3 coding sequence is TGCGCCAGCAGCCTCCTCGCTTGGGCCGGGACAGGGGACTCACCCCTCCACTTT. Amino acid sequence: CASSLLAWAGTGDSPLHF. This chain links TRBV4-3 with TRBJ1-6, with TRBD1 identical over 10 bases. Germline CDR1 reads LGHNA; CDR2 reads YSLEER. The CDR3 covers 18 residues. V trimming: 4 bases; J trimming: 10 bases; junction bases outside the gene matches: 16.

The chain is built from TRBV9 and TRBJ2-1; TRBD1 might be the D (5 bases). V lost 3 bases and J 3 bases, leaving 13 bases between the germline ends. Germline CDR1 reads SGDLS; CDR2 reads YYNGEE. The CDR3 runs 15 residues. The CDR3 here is CASSGGPTLYNEQFF. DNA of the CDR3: TGTGCCAGCAGCGGGGGCCCCACCCTCTACAATGAGCAGTTCTTC.

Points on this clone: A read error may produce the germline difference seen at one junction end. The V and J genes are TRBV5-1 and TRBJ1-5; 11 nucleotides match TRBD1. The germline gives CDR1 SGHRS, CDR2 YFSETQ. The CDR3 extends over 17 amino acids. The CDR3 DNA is TGCGCCAGCAGTTTGGGACAGGGGGGTACCGGCAATCAGCCCCAGCATTTT. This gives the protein CASSLGQGGTGNQPQHF.

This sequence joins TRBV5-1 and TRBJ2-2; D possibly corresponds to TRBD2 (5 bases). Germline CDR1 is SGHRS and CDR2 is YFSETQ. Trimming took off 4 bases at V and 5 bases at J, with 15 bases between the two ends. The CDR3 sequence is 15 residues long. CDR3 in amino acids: CASSRGRAPTGELFF. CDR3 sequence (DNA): TGCGCCAGCAGCCGCGGGCGGGCCCCTACCGGGGAGCTGTTTTTT.

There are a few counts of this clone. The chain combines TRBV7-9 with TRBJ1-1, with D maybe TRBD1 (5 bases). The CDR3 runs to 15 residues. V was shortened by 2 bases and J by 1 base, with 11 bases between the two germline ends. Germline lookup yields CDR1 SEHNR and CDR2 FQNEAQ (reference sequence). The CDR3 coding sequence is TGTGCCAGCAGCTTAACGGGACTCCAGAACACTGAAGCTTTCTTT. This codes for CASSLTGLQNTEAFF.

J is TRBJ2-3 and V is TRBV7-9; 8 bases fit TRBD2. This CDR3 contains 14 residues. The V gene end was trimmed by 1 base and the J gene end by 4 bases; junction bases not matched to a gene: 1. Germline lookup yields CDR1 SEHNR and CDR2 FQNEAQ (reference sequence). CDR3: CASSLDGRADTQYF. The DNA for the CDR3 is TGTGCCAGCAGCTTAGACGGGAGGGCAGATACGCAGTATTTT. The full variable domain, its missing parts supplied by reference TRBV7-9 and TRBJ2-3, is DTGVSQNPRHKITKRGQNVTFRCDPISEHNRLYWYRQTLGQGPEFLTYFQNEAQLEKSRLLSDRFSAERPKGSFSTLEIQRTEQGDSAMYLCASSLDGRADTQYFGPGTRLTVL.

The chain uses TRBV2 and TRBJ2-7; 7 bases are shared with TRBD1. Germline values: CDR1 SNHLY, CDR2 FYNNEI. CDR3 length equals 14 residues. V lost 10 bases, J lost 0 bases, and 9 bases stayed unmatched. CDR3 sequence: CATHRGLLSYEQYF. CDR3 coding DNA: TGTGCCACGCACAGGGGCCTCCTCTCCTACGAGCAGTACTTC.

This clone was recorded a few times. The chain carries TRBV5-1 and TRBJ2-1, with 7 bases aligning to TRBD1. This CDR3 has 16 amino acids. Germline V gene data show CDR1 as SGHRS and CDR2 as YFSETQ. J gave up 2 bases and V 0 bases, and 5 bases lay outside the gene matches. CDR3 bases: TGCGCCAGCAGCTTGGTCGGACAGGTAGCCTACAATGAGCAGTTCTTC. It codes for CASSLVGQVAYNEQFF.

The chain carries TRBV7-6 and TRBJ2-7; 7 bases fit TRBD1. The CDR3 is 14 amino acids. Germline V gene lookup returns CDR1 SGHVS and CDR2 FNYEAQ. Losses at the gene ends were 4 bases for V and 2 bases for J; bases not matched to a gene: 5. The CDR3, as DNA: TGTGCCAGCAGCTCCAGGGGGAGTACCTACGAGCAGTACTTC. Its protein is CASSSRGSTYEQYF.

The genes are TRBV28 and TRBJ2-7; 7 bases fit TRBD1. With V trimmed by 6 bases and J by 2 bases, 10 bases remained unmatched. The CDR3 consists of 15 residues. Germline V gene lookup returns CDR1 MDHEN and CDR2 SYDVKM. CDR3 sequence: CASSPGGQLTYEQYF. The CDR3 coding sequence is TGTGCCAGCAGCCCTGGGGGACAGCTTACCTACGAGCAGTACTTC.

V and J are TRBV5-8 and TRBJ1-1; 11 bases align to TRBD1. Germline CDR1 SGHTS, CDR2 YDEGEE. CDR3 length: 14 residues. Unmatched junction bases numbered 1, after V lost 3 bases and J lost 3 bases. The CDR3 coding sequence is TGTGCCAGCAGCTGGGACAGGGGGGACACTGAAGCTTTCTTT. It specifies CASSWDRGDTEAFF.

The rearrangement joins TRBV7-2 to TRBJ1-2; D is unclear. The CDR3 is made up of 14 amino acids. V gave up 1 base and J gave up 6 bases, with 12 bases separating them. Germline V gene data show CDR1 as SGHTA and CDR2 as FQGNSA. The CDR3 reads CASSLGILGDGYTF. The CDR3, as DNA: TGTGCCAGCAGCTTAGGGATTTTGGGCGATGGCTACACCTTC.

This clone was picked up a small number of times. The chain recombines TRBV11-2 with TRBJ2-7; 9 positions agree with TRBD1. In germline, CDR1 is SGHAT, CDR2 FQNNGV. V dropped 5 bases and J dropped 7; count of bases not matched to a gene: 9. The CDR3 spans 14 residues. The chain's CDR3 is CASSIGMTGGEQYF. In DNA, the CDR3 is TGTGCCAGCAGCATAGGGATGACAGGGGGAGAGCAGTACTTC. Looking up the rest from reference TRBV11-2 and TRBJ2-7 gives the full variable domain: EAGVAQSPRYKIIEKRQSVAFWCNPISGHATLYWYQQILGQGPKLLIQFQNNGVVDDSQLPKDRFSAERLKGVDSTLKIQPAKLEDSAVYLCASSIGMTGGEQYFGPGTRLTVT.

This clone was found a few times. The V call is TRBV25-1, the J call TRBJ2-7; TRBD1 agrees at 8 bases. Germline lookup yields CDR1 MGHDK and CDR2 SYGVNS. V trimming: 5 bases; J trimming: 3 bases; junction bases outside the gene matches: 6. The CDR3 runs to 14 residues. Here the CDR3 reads CASSRLDRDYEQYF. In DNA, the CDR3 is TGTGCCAGCAGTCGTCTGGACAGGGACTACGAGCAGTACTTC.

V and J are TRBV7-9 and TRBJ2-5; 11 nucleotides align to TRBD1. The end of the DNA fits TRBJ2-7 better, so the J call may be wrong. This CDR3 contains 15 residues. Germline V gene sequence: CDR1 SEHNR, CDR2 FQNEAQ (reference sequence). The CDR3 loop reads CASSPPGQGAYEQYF. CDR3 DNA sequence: TGTGCCAGCAGCCCCCCGGGACAGGGGGCCTACGAGCAGTACTTC.

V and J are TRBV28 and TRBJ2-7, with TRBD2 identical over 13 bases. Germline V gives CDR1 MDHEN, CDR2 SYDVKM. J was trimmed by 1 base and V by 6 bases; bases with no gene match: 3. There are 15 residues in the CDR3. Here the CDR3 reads CASRSGLAGSYEQYF. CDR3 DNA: TGTGCCAGCAGGTCGGGACTAGCGGGGTCCTACGAGCAGTACTTC.

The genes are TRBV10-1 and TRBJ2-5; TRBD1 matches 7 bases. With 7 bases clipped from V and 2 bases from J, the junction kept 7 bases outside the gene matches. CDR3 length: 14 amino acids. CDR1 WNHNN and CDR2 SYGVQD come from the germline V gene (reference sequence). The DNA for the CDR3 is TGCGCCAGCACCCCGACAGGGCATCAAGAGACCCAGTACTTC. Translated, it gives CASTPTGHQETQYF.